This T cell receptor (beta chain) was recorded in a study of T cell responses to AZD1222 COVID-19 vaccine. Repertoires were generated with immunoSEQ multiplex PCR, while TCRdb's copy carries only in-frame clones and drops some. This table has approximately 110,000 clones, around nine tenths appearing once. The CDR3 loop spans 16 amino acids. Germline CDR1 SGHRS, CDR2 YFSETQ. The V gene lost 0 bases and the J gene lost 6 bases, with 13 bases spanning the gap. The origin of this receptor is an adult in good health. Sequencing was performed on peripheral blood, taken on day 0 of AZD1222 vaccination. The chain links TRBV5-1 to TRBJ1-6, with D possibly TRBD1 on 5 matching bases. CDR3 sequence (DNA): TGCGCCAGCAGCTTGGCCAAAGGGGCAGCTAATTCACCCCTCCACTTT. Protein product: CASSLAKGAANSPLHF.